This T cell receptor beta chain was sequenced in a study of vaccination effects on CD4 cells after COVID-19. Subsequent to roughly 9 days of culture, CD4+ T cells were isolated. IL-2 medium was substituted for half the medium on days 3 and 7. The germline V gene has CDR1 KGHSH and CDR2 LQKENI. Deletions cut 5 bases from V and 2 bases from J, with 14 bases between. This CDR3 region has 15 residues. Profiled with immunoSEQ multiplex PCR; TCRdb holds only in-frame clones, not every one. The repertoire holds approximately 40,000 clones, with roughly 82% as singletons. With respect to this clone: Its specificity is unknown.

The sequencing used CD4+ T cells from PBMCs cultured without peptide, collected before COVID-19 vaccination. The sequence was obtained from a human donor who received a COVID-19 vaccine. This sequence joins TRBV18 and TRBJ2-3; the D is unclear. The CDR3 is CASSSNPTPTDTQYF. The CDR3 DNA is TGTGCCAGCTCATCTAATCCTACCCCCACAGATACGCAGTATTTT.